This T cell receptor beta chain appears in the sequencing data of a study of cytomegalovirus exposure and HLA in healthy donors. Primers: 60 Vbeta forward and 13 Jbeta reverse. Data came from immunoSEQ multiplex PCR; TCRdb stores just in-frame clones and leaves some out. Seen here are about 200,000 clones, 75% to 85% observed once, and the top ten hold 2.5% to 3%. This clone was detected only a few times. Germline CDR1 and CDR2: MNHEY and SVGAGI. Germline trimming cut 6 bases from V and 5 bases from J; bases unmatched to any gene: 2. This CDR3 has 13 residues. This clonotype originated in a woman between 40 and 55 years old in good health and CMV-seronegative. The J gene is TRBJ2-1, the V gene TRBV6-5, with 9 bases aligning to TRBD1. The sequenced sample consisted of PBMCs. The CDR3 here is CASRGTGNNEQFF. CDR3 DNA: TGTGCCAGCAGGGGGACAGGGAACAATGAGCAGTTCTTC.